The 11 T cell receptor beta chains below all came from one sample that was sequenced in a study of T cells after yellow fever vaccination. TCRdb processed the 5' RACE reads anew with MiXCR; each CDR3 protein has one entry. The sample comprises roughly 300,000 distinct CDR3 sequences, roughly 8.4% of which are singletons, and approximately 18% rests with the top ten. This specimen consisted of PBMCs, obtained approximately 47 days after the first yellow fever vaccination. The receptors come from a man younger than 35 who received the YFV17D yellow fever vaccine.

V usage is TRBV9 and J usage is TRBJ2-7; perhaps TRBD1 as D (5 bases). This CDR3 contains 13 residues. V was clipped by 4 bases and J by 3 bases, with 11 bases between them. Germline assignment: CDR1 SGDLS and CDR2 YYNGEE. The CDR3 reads CASSPGRGYEQYF. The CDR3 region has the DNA TGTGCCAGCAGCCCAGGTAGGGGCTACGAGCAGTACTTC.

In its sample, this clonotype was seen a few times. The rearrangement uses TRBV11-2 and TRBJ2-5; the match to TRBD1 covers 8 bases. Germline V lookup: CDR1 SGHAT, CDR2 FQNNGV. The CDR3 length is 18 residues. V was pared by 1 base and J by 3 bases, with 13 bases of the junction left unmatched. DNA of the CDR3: TGTGCCAGCAGCTTAGGGTGGGGGACAGGCCCAGGTGAAGAGACCCAGTACTTC. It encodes CASSLGWGTGPGEETQYF.

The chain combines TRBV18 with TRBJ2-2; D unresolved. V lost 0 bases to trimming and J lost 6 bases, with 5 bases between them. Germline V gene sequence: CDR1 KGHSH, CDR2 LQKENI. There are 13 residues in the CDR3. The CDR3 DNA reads TGTGCCAGCTCACCACCCGTTTCCGGGGAGCTGTTTTTT. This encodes CASSPPVSGELFF. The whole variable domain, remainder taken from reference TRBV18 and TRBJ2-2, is NAGVMQNPRHLVRRRGQEARLRCSPMKGHSHVYWYRQLPEEGLKFMVYLQKENIIDESGMPKERFSAEFPKEGPSILRIQQVVRGDSAAYFCASSPPVSGELFFGEGSRLTVL.

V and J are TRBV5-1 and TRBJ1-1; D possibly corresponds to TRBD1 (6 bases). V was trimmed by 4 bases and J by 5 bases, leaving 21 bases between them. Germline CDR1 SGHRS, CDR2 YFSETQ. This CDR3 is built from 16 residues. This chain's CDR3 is CASSPDRYGGETEAFF. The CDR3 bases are TGCGCCAGCAGCCCAGACAGGTATGGAGGGGAGACTGAAGCTTTCTTT.

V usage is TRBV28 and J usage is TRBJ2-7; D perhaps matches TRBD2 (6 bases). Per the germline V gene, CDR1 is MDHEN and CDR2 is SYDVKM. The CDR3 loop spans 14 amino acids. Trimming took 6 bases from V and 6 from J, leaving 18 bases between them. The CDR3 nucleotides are TGTGCCAGCAGAAAAGGAGGGTCAACGGGCGAGCAGTACGTC. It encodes CASRKGGSTGEQYV.

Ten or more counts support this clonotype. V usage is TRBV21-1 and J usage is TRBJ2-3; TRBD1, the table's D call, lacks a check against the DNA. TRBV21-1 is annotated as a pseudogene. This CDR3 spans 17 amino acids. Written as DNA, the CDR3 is TGTGCCAGCAGCAAAGAAATTCTCCAGGGGAGAAGAGATACGCAGTATTTT. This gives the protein CASSKEILQGRRDTQYF.

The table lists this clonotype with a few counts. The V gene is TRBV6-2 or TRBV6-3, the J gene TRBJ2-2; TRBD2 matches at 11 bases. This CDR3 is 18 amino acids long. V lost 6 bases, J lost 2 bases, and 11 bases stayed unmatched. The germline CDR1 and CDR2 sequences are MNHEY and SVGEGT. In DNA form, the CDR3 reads TGTGCCAGCAGGACTCCGCTAGCGGGGGGTTTAAACACCGGGGAGCTGTTTTTT. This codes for CASRTPLAGGLNTGELFF.

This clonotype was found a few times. The DNA of the CDR3 is TGTGCCAGCAGCCTGGGAAGGGTTTTGGAGACCCAGTACTTC. It translates to CASSLGRVLETQYF. The genes are TRBV5-6 and TRBJ2-5; D gene unclear. CDR3 length: 14 amino acids. CDR1 and CDR2 (germline): SGHDT, YYEEEE. The ends were cut back, 4 bases at V and 5 bases at J, with 15 bases in the middle.

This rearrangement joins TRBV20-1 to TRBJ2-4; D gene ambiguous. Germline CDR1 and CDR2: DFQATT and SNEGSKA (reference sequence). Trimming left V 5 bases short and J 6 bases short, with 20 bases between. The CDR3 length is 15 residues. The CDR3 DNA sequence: TGCAGTGCTCCCTCTCCCCGTGATGGGCCAAACATTCAGTACTTC. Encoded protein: CSAPSPRDGPNIQYF.

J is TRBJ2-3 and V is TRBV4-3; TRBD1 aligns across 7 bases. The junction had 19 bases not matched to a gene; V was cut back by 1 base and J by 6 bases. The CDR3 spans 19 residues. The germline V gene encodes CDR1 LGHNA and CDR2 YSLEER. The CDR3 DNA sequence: TGCGCCAGCAGCCAAGGGGCCAGGGTAGGGGGCGTCGTTTTGGATACGCAGTATTTT. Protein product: CASSQGARVGGVVLDTQYF.

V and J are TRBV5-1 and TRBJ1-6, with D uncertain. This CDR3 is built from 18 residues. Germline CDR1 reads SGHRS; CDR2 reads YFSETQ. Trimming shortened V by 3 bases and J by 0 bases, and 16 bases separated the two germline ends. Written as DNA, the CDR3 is TGCGCCAGCAGCTCCCTGGGGAGTACGAGCTCCTATAATTCACCCCTCCACTTT. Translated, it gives CASSSLGSTSSYNSPLHF.